This TCR beta chain was documented in a study of shared clonotypes between healthy human individuals. Assay: immunoSEQ multiplex PCR; the TCRdb copy retains only in-frame clones and omits some. Of some 2 million clones in the sample, 85% to 95% are singletons; the top ten hold 0.85% to 1.2%. As defined, naive CD8 cells were CD45RO-negative and positively selected for CCR7, with terminally differentiated effector memory CD45RA+ cells excluded. Study results and limitations: Against clonotypes common to all four donors, non-shared ones had lower generation probabilities.

About this clone: Its target is unknown.

Trimming removed 6 bases from V and 4 bases from J; junction bases left unmatched: 7. The CDR3 loop spans 14 amino acids. The germline gives CDR1 MDHEN, CDR2 SYDVKM. The chain uses TRBV28 and TRBJ1-1; 8 bases line up with TRBD1. This receptor was taken from a man between 18 and 35 years old in good health. Sequenced: naive CD8+ T cells sorted from blood. This chain's CDR3 is CASSPGGSPTEAFF. The DNA of the CDR3 is TGTGCCAGCAGCCCAGGGGGCTCCCCCACTGAAGCTTTCTTT. Drawing the rest from reference TRBV28 and TRBJ1-1, the complete variable domain is DVKVTQSSRYLVKRTGEKVFLECVQDMDHENMFWYRQDPGLGLRLIYFSYDVKMKEKGDIPEGYSVSREKKERFSLILESASTNQTSMYLCASSPGGSPTEAFFGQGTRLTVV.